The clone carrying this T cell receptor (beta chain) was seen a handful of times. Sample time point: patch test 2, 6 weeks after DPC sensitization. The treatment was: therapeutic diphenylcyclopropenone sensitization with weekly scalp DPC. The data were obtained in a study of human T cells and chemical hapten exposure. Study as a whole: Skin on the upper inner arm, approximately 2 cm by approximately 2 cm in size, was sensitized with 2% DPC. Read at 6 days, the patch tests placed 0.01% DPC on the upper back.

The library gave individual cDNA molecules unique molecular identifiers. Via MiXCR, TCRdb re-called the RACE reads, giving one row per CDR3 protein. Here the sample spans about 140,000 distinct CDR3 sequences, approximately 10% being singletons. The CDR3 is 15 residues long. The germline gives CDR1 SGHRS, CDR2 YFSETQ. V lost 0 bases, J lost 8 bases, and 17 bases lay in between. Sequencing used whole blood, obtained in connection with sensitization to the hapten diphenylcyclopropenone (DPC). The receptor comes from a woman aged 45 to 65 with alopecia areata. Some clones in this sample may be carry-over from other donors' samples. The V and J genes are TRBV5-1 and TRBJ1-2, with a possible D match to TRBD1 (5 bases). The CDR3 DNA reads as TGCGCCAGCAGCTTGGTAGCAGGACCCCAGGGAGGCTACACCTTC. This sequence encodes CASSLVAGPQGGYTF.